Only a few counts were recorded for the clone carrying this T cell receptor beta chain. The data are from a study of T-cell memory formation after mild COVID-19. Turning to the study itself: TCR clusters were mostly confined to one donor each.

V was shortened by 6 bases and J by 0 bases, with 8 bases between the two germline ends. Germline values: CDR1 SQVTM, CDR2 ANQGSEA. This CDR3 has 12 amino acids. TCRdb analysed the 5' RACE reads with MiXCR anew, one entry per CDR3 protein. The sample records 450,000 to 650,000 distinct CDR3 sequences, under 20% being singletons. This TCR came from an adult woman who had mild COVID-19 (a few samples of this study predate the infection). Cell type and time point are not known. The rearrangement joins TRBV29-1 to TRBJ1-1, with D possibly TRBD1 on 6 matching bases. Sequenced: PBMCs or a T cell subset sorted from them (not recorded which). The CDR3 region is CSVGQMNTEAFF. Here the CDR3 DNA reads TGCAGCGTCGGACAGATGAACACTGAAGCTTTCTTT.